This T cell receptor beta chain was found in a study of shared clonotypes between healthy human individuals. The V gene end was trimmed by 5 bases and the J gene end by 4 bases; junction bases not matched to a gene: 4. The V gene's germline CDR1 is SEHNR and CDR2 FQNEAQ (reference sequence). This CDR3 region has 15 residues. Clones were read by immunoSEQ multiplex PCR, and TCRdb kept only the in-frame ones, dropping some. The sample includes about 2.1 million clones, 80% to 95% of them seen just once. It was CD45RO-negative cells, positively selected for CCR7, that made up naive CD8 cells, with terminally differentiated effector memory CD45RA+ cells excluded.

This chain connects TRBV7-9 to TRBJ1-4; 10 positions agree with TRBD1. The source of this sequence is a man aged 18 to 30 in good health. Some clones in this sample may be carry-over from other donors' samples. Sample: naive CD8+ T cells from PBMCs. The CDR3 loop reads CASSVRTGGNEKLFF. As DNA, the CDR3 is TGTGCCAGCAGCGTCCGGACAGGGGGTAATGAAAAACTGTTTTTT.